This T cell receptor (beta chain) was recorded in a study of beta chain features in type 1 diabetes. With regard to this clone: The target antigen is unknown.

The CDR3 is made up of 16 amino acids. Germline V lookup: CDR1 SNHLY, CDR2 FYNNEI. After removal of 4 bases from V and 3 bases from J, the junction contained 8 bases not matched to a gene. All of the isolated RNA was reverse transcribed, so expressed TCRB transcripts were sequenced. Repertoires were generated with immunoSEQ multiplex PCR, while TCRdb's copy carries only in-frame clones and drops some. The sample includes 500,000 to 650,000 clones, 12% of them seen just once. Overall study findings and caveats: For patients and controls alike, PCR might favor shorter templates to the same degree. Cells with high TCR expression could be over-represented when cDNA is sequenced. Type 1 diabetes patients had fewer VDJ junction insertions and more deletions. Among all four CD4+ subsets, Type 1 diabetes patients had TCRB CDR3s that were moderately but significantly shorter.

The receptor's source is a man aged 25 to 40 with type 1 diabetes. This chain links TRBV2 with TRBJ1-1; 10 positions agree with TRBD1. The sequencing input was naive CD4+ T cells from blood. The CDR3 DNA follows: TGTGCCAGCAGTGGGAGGCGGGGGACAGGGGACACTGAAGCTTTCTTT. Translation gives CASSGRRGTGDTEAFF.